This T cell receptor beta chain was documented in a study of T cell responses to AZD1222 COVID-19 vaccine. CDR1 is SGHNT, CDR2 YENEEA, per germline. The V and J ends lost 2 bases and 7 bases respectively, with 11 bases between them. The CDR3 contains 13 residues. Remarks on this clone: What it recognizes is unknown.

Study findings and constraints: Spike-specific TCR breadth and depth both grew after two AZD1222 doses.

The protocol was immunoSEQ multiplex PCR, while the TCRdb copy is restricted to in-frame clones and leaves out a portion. Here the sample spans about 140,000 clones, about nine tenths being singletons. The source is an adult in good health. The sequencing here drew on peripheral blood, taken on day 0 of AZD1222 vaccination. This chain connects TRBV11-3 to TRBJ1-1, with unresolved D. CDR3 nucleotide sequence: TGTGCCAGCAGCTTATCAGGAAGCCATGAAGCTTTCTTT. Protein: CASSLSGSHEAFF.